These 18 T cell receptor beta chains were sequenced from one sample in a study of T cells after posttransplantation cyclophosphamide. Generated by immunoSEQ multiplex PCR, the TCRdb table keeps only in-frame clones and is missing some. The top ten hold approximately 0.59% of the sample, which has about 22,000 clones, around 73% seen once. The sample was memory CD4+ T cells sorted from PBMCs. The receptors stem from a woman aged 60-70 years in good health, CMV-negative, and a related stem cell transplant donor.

The CDR3 nucleotides are TGTGCCAGCAGTTACGGGGCGGACAGGGCGGAGGAGACCCAGTACTTC. It translates to CASSYGADRAEETQYF. This sequence joins TRBV6-5 and TRBJ2-5; 8 nucleotides agree with TRBD1. Germline V gene data show CDR1 as MNHEY and CDR2 as SVGAGI. The CDR3 is 16 residues long. V was clipped by 2 bases and J by 5 bases; unmatched bases: 10.

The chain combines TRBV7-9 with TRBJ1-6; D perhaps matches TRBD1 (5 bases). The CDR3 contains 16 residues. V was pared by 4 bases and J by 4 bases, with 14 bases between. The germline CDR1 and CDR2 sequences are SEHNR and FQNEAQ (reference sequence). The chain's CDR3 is CASSSDDRGYNSPLHF. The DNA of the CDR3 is TGTGCCAGCAGCTCAGACGACAGAGGTTATAATTCACCCCTCCACTTT.

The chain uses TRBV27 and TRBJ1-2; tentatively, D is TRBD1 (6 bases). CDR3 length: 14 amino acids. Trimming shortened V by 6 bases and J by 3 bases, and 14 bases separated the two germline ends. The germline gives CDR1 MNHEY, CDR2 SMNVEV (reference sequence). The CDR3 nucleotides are TGTGCCAGCAGCGGGGGGCGGAACGACTATGGCTACACCTTC. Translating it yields CASSGGRNDYGYTF.

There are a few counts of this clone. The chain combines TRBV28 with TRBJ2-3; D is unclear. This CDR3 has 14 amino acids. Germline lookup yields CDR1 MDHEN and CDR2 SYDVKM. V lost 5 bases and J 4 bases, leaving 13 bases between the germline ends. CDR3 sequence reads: CASSAQTAADTQYF. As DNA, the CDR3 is TGTGCCAGCAGTGCTCAAACCGCAGCAGATACGCAGTATTTT.

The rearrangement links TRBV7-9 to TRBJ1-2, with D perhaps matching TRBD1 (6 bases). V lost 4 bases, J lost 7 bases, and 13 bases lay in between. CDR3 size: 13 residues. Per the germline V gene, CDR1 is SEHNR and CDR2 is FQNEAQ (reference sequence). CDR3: CASSYAGAFGYTF. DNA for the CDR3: TGTGCCAGCAGCTACGCAGGGGCTTTTGGCTACACCTTC.

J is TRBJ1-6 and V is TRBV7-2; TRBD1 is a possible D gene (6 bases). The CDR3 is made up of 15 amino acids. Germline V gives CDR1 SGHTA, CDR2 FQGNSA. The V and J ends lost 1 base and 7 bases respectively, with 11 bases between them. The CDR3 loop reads CASSLGGGGNSPLHF. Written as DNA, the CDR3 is TGTGCCAGCAGCTTAGGTGGGGGCGGGAATTCACCCCTCCACTTT.

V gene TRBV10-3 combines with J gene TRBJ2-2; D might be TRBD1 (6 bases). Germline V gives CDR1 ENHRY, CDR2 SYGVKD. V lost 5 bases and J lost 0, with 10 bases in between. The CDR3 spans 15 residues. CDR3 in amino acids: CAISRQVSNTGELFF. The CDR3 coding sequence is TGTGCCATCAGTCGACAGGTATCGAACACCGGGGAGCTGTTTTTT.

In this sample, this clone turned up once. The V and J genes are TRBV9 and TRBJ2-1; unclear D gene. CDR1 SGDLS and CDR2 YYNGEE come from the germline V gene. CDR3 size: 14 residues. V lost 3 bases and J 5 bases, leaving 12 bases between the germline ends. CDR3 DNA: TGTGCCAGCAGCGGCCGGGTATCTAACAATGAGCAGTTCTTC. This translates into CASSGRVSNNEQFF.

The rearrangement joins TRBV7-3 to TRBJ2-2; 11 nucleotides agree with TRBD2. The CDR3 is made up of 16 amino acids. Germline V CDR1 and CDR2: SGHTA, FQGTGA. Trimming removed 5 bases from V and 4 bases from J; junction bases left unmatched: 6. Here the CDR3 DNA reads TGTGCCAGCAGCCGCACCGGGACTAGCGGCACCGGGGAGCTGTTTTTT. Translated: CASSRTGTSGTGELFF. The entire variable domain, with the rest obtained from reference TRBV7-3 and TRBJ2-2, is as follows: GAGVSQTPSNKVTEKGKYVELRCDPISGHTALYWYRQSLGQGPEFLIYFQGTGAADDSGLPNDRFFAVRPEGSVSTLKIQRTERGDSAVYLCASSRTGTSGTGELFFGEGSRLTVL.

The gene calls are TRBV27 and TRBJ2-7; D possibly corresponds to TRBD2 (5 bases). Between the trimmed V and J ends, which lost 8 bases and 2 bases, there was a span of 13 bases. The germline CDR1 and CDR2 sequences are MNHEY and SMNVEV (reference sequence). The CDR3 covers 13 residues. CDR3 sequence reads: CASRSWRTYEQYF. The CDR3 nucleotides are TGTGCCAGCCGTTCTTGGAGGACCTACGAGCAGTACTTC.

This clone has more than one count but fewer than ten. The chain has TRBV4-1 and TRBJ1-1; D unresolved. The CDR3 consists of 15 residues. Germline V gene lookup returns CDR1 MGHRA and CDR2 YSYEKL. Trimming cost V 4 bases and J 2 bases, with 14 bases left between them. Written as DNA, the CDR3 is TGCGCCAGCAGCCGAGTACAGCTACTCAACACTGAAGCTTTCTTT. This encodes CASSRVQLLNTEAFF.

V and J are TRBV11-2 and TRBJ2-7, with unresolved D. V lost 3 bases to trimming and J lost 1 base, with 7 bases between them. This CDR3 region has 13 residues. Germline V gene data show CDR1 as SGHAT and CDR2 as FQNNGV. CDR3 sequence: CASSLLQSYEQYF. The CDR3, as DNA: TGTGCCAGCAGCTTGTTACAGTCCTACGAGCAGTACTTC.

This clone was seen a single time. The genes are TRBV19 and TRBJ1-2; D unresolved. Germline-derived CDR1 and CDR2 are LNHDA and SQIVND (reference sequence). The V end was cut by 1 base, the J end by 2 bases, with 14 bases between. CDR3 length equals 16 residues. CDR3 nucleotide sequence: TGTGCCAGTAGTATAGCCCGACTAGGAGGCAACTATGGCTACACCTTC. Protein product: CASSIARLGGNYGYTF.

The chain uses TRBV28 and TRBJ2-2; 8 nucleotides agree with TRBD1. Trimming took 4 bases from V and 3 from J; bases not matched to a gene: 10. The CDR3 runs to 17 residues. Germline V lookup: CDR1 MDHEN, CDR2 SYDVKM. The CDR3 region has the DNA TGTGCCAGCAGTTCCTACGGCAGGGGGCTTGACACCGGGGAGCTGTTTTTT. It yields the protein CASSSYGRGLDTGELFF. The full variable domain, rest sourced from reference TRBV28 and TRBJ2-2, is DVKVTQSSRYLVKRTGEKVFLECVQDMDHENMFWYRQDPGLGLRLIYFSYDVKMKEKGDIPEGYSVSREKKERFSLILESASTNQTSMYLCASSSYGRGLDTGELFFGEGSRLTVL.

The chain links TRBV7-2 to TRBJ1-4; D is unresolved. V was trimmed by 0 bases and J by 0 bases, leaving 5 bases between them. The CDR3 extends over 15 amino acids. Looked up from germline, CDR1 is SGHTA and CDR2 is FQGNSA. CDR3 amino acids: CASSLARATNEKLFF. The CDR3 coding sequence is TGTGCCAGCAGCTTAGCCCGTGCAACTAATGAAAAACTGTTTTTT.

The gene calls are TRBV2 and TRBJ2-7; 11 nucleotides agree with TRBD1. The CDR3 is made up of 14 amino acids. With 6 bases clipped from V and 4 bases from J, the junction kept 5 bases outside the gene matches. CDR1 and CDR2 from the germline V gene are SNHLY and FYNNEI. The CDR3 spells CASSLGTGGYEQYF. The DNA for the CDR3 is TGTGCCAGCAGCCTAGGGACAGGGGGTTACGAGCAGTACTTC.

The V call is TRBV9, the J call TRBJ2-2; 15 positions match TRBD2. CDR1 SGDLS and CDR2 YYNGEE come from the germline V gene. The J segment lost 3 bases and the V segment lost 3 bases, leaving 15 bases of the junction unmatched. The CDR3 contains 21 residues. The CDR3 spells CASSARVKGLAGGPYTGELFF. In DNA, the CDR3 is TGTGCCAGCAGCGCTAGGGTTAAAGGACTAGCGGGGGGGCCGTACACCGGGGAGCTGTTTTTT.

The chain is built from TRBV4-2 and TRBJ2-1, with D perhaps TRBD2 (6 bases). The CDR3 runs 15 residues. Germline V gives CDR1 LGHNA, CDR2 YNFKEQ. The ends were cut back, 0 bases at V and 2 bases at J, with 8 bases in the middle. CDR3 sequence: CASSQETGAYNEQFF. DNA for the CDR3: TGTGCCAGCAGCCAAGAAACGGGGGCCTACAATGAGCAGTTCTTC.